These 14 T cell receptor beta chains were all obtained from the same sample, sequenced in a study of blood T cells in healthy people across ages. A second PCR of roughly 7 to 11 cycles used a sample-barcoded 5' primer and a J-beta primer mix. Each CDR3 protein gets one entry after TCRdb re-called the 5' RACE reads with MiXCR. The sample has around 580,000 distinct CDR3 sequences; roughly 48% are singletons. The sequencing sample was made of blood. The receptor source for this set is a man aged 80 or over in good health.

The chain couples TRBV11-1 to TRBJ2-7, with D maybe TRBD2 (5 bases). This CDR3 is 13 amino acids long. The V end lost 1 base, the J end lost 10 bases, and 14 bases lay between the germline ends. Germline CDR1 and CDR2: SGHAT and FQDESV (reference sequence). For the CDR3, the DNA is TGTGCCAGCAGCTTAGAGCAGCGGTTTCGACAGTACTTC. As protein: CASSLEQRFRQYF.

A word on this clonotype: Mismatch with germline at one junction end may stem from a read error. The DNA for the CDR3 is TGTGCCAGCATCTTAGACCCTCACGAGAAGCAGTTCTTC. Translating it yields CASILDPHEKQFF. This chain links TRBV11-1 with TRBJ2-1; D ambiguous. Germline CDR1 reads SGHAT; CDR2 reads FQDESV (reference sequence). This CDR3 spans 13 amino acids.

The chain uses TRBV6-5 and TRBJ2-1; a possible D gene is TRBD1 (8 bases). This CDR3 is built from 15 residues. Germline V CDR1 and CDR2: MNHEY, SVGAGI. V shed 6 bases and J shed 13 bases, with 25 bases lying between them. The CDR3 sequence is CASSISQGARETQFF. The CDR3, as DNA: TGTGCCAGCAGCATATCTCAGGGGGCGCGGGAGACCCAGTTCTTC.

V usage is TRBV29-1 and J usage is TRBJ2-2; D possibly corresponds to TRBD2 (5 bases). The germline gives CDR1 SQVTM, CDR2 ANQGSEA. With 4 bases removed from V and 8 bases from J, the gap between germline ends came to 11 bases. There are 12 residues in the CDR3. The CDR3 spells CSVGGLGGELFF. CDR3 DNA sequence: TGCAGCGTTGGAGGACTCGGGGGGGAGCTGTTTTTT.

This clonotype was seen only a few times. V is TRBV7-9 and J is TRBJ2-1, with no clear D. The V end lost 3 bases, the J end lost 7 bases, and 13 bases lay between the germline ends. The CDR3 loop spans 14 amino acids. CDR1 and CDR2 from the germline V gene are SEHNR and FQNEAQ (reference sequence). DNA for the CDR3: TGTGCCAGCAGCTTCGACATACTTGTGAATGAGCAGTTCTTC. Its translation: CASSFDILVNEQFF.

This clonotype was observed a single time. The rearrangement uses TRBV6-2 or TRBV6-3 and TRBJ2-5; D possibly corresponds to TRBD2 (5 bases). From germline, CDR1 is MNHEY and CDR2 SVGEGT. V was shortened by 6 bases and J by 11 bases, with 25 bases between the two germline ends. This CDR3 region has 15 residues. The CDR3 reads CASREISGARREQYF. Here the CDR3 DNA reads TGTGCCAGCAGGGAAATCAGCGGAGCCCGGAGAGAGCAGTACTTC.

This clonotype was picked up a small number of times. The chain has TRBV4-2 and TRBJ2-2; D possibly corresponds to TRBD2 (6 bases). CDR1 is LGHNA, CDR2 YNFKEQ, per germline. V was shortened by 1 base and J by 1 base, with 10 bases between the two germline ends. The CDR3 spans 16 residues. This CDR3 reads CASSQGSGRNTGELFF. The CDR3 nucleotides are TGTGCCAGCAGCCAAGGAAGCGGGCGGAACACCGGGGAGCTGTTTTTT.

CDR3 coding DNA: TGTGCCAGCAGCCCCTCATTCGGGCCGAGGGATACGCAGTATTTT. It is translated as CASSPSFGPRDTQYF. The chain couples TRBV6-1 to TRBJ2-3; D not resolved. Trimming took 6 bases from V and 6 from J, leaving 19 bases between them. From germline, CDR1 is MNHNS and CDR2 SASEGT. The CDR3 extends over 15 amino acids.

The V and J genes are TRBV7-2 and TRBJ2-4; D perhaps matches TRBD2 (5 bases). The DNA end is a closer match to TRBJ2-5, so the J assignment may be wrong. The CDR3 spans 14 residues. Germline assignment: CDR1 SGHTA and CDR2 FQGNSA. The CDR3 region is CASSLDASQETQYF. The DNA of the CDR3 is TGTGCCAGCAGCTTAGATGCTAGCCAGGAGACCCAGTACTTC.

This clonotype was seen a handful of times. This chain connects TRBV20-1 to TRBJ2-3, with a possible D match to TRBD2 (6 bases). CDR3 size: 15 residues. V lost 2 bases to trimming and J lost 6 bases, with 18 bases between them. Germline V gene lookup returns CDR1 DFQATT and CDR2 SNEGSKA (reference sequence). CDR3 coding DNA: TGCAGTGCTAGATCTGGGAGCGATGGGGGGGATACGCAGTATTTT. It is translated as CSARSGSDGGDTQYF.

This chain connects TRBV7-8 to TRBJ2-7, with TRBD1 matching over 9 bases. The CDR3 extends over 14 amino acids. Germline lookup yields CDR1 SGHVS and CDR2 FQNEAQ. Trimming at V came to 5 bases and at J to 7 bases, leaving 9 bases not matched to a gene. CDR3 in DNA: TGTGCCAGCAGCACAGGGGGCTCCTACAATGAGCAGTACTTC. It specifies CASSTGGSYNEQYF.

The V and J genes are TRBV11-2 and TRBJ2-3; a weak D match, TRBD2 (5 bases). The CDR3 is made up of 15 amino acids. CDR1 is SGHAT, CDR2 FQNNGV, per germline. V lost 2 bases and J 2 bases, leaving 11 bases between the germline ends. The CDR3 reads CASSLRGAATDTQYF. The CDR3 DNA reads TGTGCCAGCAGCTTACGGGGAGCGGCCACAGATACGCAGTATTTT.

In its sample, this clonotype was seen once. This sequence joins TRBV10-3 and TRBJ2-1, with a tentative D call TRBD1 (6 bases). The V gene lost 8 bases and the J gene lost 7 bases, with 18 bases spanning the gap. Per germline, CDR1 ENHRY and CDR2 SYGVKD. The CDR3 consists of 14 residues. CDR3 sequence: CAISGTSASNEQFF. The CDR3 region has the DNA TGTGCCATCTCCGGGACATCCGCTAGTAATGAGCAGTTCTTC.

The rearrangement uses TRBV20-1 and TRBJ2-3; 8 bases are shared with TRBD2. The CDR3 is 14 residues long. Trimming cost V 4 bases and J 5 bases; bases outside gene matches: 8. From germline, CDR1 is DFQATT and CDR2 SNEGSKA (reference sequence). The chain's CDR3 is CSAKAGGALDTQYF. DNA of the CDR3: TGCAGTGCTAAGGCGGGAGGAGCCTTAGATACGCAGTATTTT.